These 26 T cell receptor beta chains originate from one sample sequenced in a study of cytomegalovirus exposure and HLA in healthy donors. Clones were read by immunoSEQ multiplex PCR, and TCRdb kept only the in-frame ones, dropping some. The sample holds about 130,000 clones, approximately 89% seen once. Sequencing was carried out using PBMCs. All receptors come from a woman between 18 and 29 years old in good health and CMV-seropositive.

J is TRBJ2-7 and V is TRBV7-2; TRBD2 matches 7 bases. There are 13 residues in the CDR3. Germline V lookup: CDR1 SGHTA, CDR2 FQGNSA. V shed 5 bases and J 2 bases; nucleotides not matched to a gene: 3. CDR3: CASSGGGAYEQYF. CDR3 in DNA: TGTGCCAGCAGCGGGGGAGGGGCCTACGAGCAGTACTTC.

In its sample, this clone was seen once. The rearrangement joins TRBV16 to TRBJ1-1; D not resolved. The germline CDR1 and CDR2 sequences are KGHSY and FQNENV. CDR3 length: 16 amino acids. Trimming cost V 2 bases and J 1 base, with 14 bases left between them. CDR3 sequence (DNA): TGTGCCAGCAGCCAACTTGGGTGGTCAGGGAACACTGAAGCTTTCTTT. This codes for CASSQLGWSGNTEAFF.

The rearrangement uses TRBV5-1 and TRBJ2-2, with 8 bases aligning to TRBD1. V lost 0 bases, J lost 2 bases, and 12 bases stayed unmatched. This CDR3 is built from 19 residues. Germline assignment: CDR1 SGHRS and CDR2 YFSETQ. The CDR3 loop reads CASSLVVGTGQTNTGELFF. The CDR3 DNA reads TGCGCCAGCAGCTTGGTTGTCGGGACAGGACAAACCAACACCGGGGAGCTGTTTTTT. Supplemented by reference TRBV5-1 and TRBJ2-2, the full variable domain reads KAGVTQTPRYLIKTRGQQVTLSCSPISGHRSVSWYQQTPGQGLQFLFEYFSETQRNKGNFPGRFSGRQFSNSRSEMNVSTLELGDSALYLCASSLVVGTGQTNTGELFFGEGSRLTVL.

The CDR3 spells CASSLGVRQQETQYF. In nucleotides, the CDR3 is TGTGCCAGCAGCTTAGGCGTTAGACAGCAAGAGACCCAGTACTTC. This chain connects TRBV7-3 to TRBJ2-5, with D maybe TRBD1 (5 bases). Trimming stripped 2 bases from V and 2 bases from J, with 12 bases between. This CDR3 is 15 amino acids long. The V gene's germline CDR1 is SGHTA and CDR2 FQGTGA.

The J gene is TRBJ1-2, the V gene TRBV6-5, with TRBD1 identical over 10 bases. CDR1 and CDR2 from the germline V gene are MNHEY and SVGAGI. This CDR3 comprises 13 residues. V shed 2 bases, J shed 8 bases, and the junction held 2 bases outside the gene matches. Written as DNA, the CDR3 is TGTGCCAGCAGTTACCGGACAGGGGGGGGCTACACCTTC. It specifies CASSYRTGGGYTF.

The chain has TRBV5-1 and TRBJ1-1, with a possible D match to TRBD1 (6 bases). The CDR3 consists of 16 residues. Germline V gene lookup returns CDR1 SGHRS and CDR2 YFSETQ. The V gene lost 0 bases and the J gene lost 5 bases, with 17 bases spanning the gap. CDR3 DNA sequence: TGCGCCAGCAGCTTGGATCCAGGGGTCCCCTCGACTGAAGCTTTCTTT. It translates to CASSLDPGVPSTEAFF.

The J gene is TRBJ2-7, the V gene TRBV6-5; tentatively, D is TRBD2 (6 bases). In germline, CDR1 is MNHEY, CDR2 SVGAGI. V was cut by 6 bases and J by 6 bases, with 18 bases left in between. CDR3 length: 14 residues. CDR3 sequence reads: CASRRGASAFEQYF. CDR3 nucleotides: TGTGCCAGCAGACGCGGTGCTAGCGCCTTCGAGCAGTACTTC.

The DNA of the CDR3 is TGTGCCACAGACACACAGGGGCTTGGCACTGAAGCTTTCTTT. Residues: CATDTQGLGTEAFF. This chain connects TRBV10-3 to TRBJ1-1; 7 bases line up with TRBD1. The CDR3 length is 14 residues. Germline V gene sequence: CDR1 ENHRY, CDR2 SYGVKD. V lost 10 bases, J lost 4 bases, and 12 bases stayed unmatched.

The chain's CDR3 is CASSRVRGTDGYTEAFF. CDR3 bases: TGTGCCAGCAGCCGTGTCCGGGGAACTGACGGTTACACTGAAGCTTTCTTT. The chain links TRBV4-2 to TRBJ1-1; D unclear. The CDR3 has 17 residues. The germline V and J ends were trimmed by 4 bases and 3 bases, with 21 bases remaining between them. Looked up from germline, CDR1 is LGHNA and CDR2 is YNFKEQ.

The chain links TRBV5-6 to TRBJ1-1; D ambiguous. The V end was cut by 0 bases, the J end by 2 bases, with 8 bases between. CDR3 size: 14 residues. Germline CDR1 and CDR2: SGHDT and YYEEEE. The CDR3 here is CASSLGRGNTEAFF. In DNA form, the CDR3 reads TGTGCCAGCAGCTTGGGGCGGGGTAACACTGAAGCTTTCTTT.

J is TRBJ2-1 and V is TRBV5-4; D gene ambiguous. V gave up 4 bases and J gave up 4 bases, with 12 bases separating them. This CDR3 has 14 residues. Looked up from germline, CDR1 is SGHNT and CDR2 is YYREEE (reference sequence). For the CDR3, the DNA is TGTGCCAGCAGCCACGCCGCAGAATACAATGAGCAGTTCTTC. Translating gives CASSHAAEYNEQFF.

This chain links TRBV7-8 with TRBJ2-7; no reliable D call. V was clipped by 1 base and J by 0 bases, with 10 bases between them. The V gene's germline CDR1 is SGHVS and CDR2 FQNEAQ. This CDR3 contains 15 residues. The CDR3 reads CASSLESSSSYEQYF. DNA for the CDR3: TGTGCCAGCAGCTTAGAGTCCTCTAGCTCCTACGAGCAGTACTTC. The full variable domain, in which reference TRBV7-8 and TRBJ2-7 provide the parts outside the CDR3, is GAGVSQSPRYKVAKRGQDVALRCDPISGHVSLFWYQQALGQGPEFLTYFQNEAQLDKSGLPSDRFFAERPEGSVSTLKIQRTQQEDSAVYLCASSLESSSSYEQYFGPGTRLTVT.

This chain joins TRBV29-1 and TRBJ1-4, with TRBD1 matching over 8 bases. This CDR3 has 13 residues. The germline gives CDR1 SQVTM, CDR2 ANQGSEA. V lost 6 bases to trimming and J lost 5 bases; unmatched junction nucleotides: 5. The chain's CDR3 is CSVATGVNEKLFF. DNA for the CDR3: TGCAGCGTAGCGACAGGGGTGAATGAAAAACTGTTTTTT.

V usage is TRBV4-1 and J usage is TRBJ1-2, with TRBD1 matching 9 bases. The J segment lost 6 bases and the V segment lost 0 bases, leaving 8 bases of the junction unmatched. Germline V lookup: CDR1 MGHRA, CDR2 YSYEKL. CDR3 length equals 16 residues. The CDR3 loop is CASSQEAYRGPDGYTF. Written as DNA, the CDR3 is TGCGCCAGCAGCCAAGAGGCATACAGGGGGCCTGATGGCTACACCTTC.

This clone came up once. This rearrangement joins TRBV19 to TRBJ1-2; possibly TRBD1 for D (5 bases). The CDR3 length is 15 residues. The germline CDR1 and CDR2 sequences are LNHDA and SQIVND (reference sequence). The V and J ends lost 9 bases and 3 bases respectively, with 20 bases between them. For the CDR3, the DNA is TGTGCCAGCAGTCCCACCCCTCCAGGGTACTATGGCTACACCTTC. It encodes CASSPTPPGYYGYTF.

V gene TRBV2 combines with J gene TRBJ2-5; TRBD1 agrees at 8 bases. Per the germline V gene, CDR1 is SNHLY and CDR2 is FYNNEI. V was clipped by 6 bases and J by 4 bases; unmatched bases: 7. There are 14 residues in the CDR3. The CDR3 region has the DNA TGTGCCAGCAGCCCAGACAGGGGACGAGAGACCCAGTACTTC. Encoded protein: CASSPDRGRETQYF.

The V call is TRBV12-5, the J call TRBJ2-7, with a weak D call TRBD1 (5 bases). The germline gives CDR1 LGHNT, CDR2 FRNRAP. Trimming cost V 9 bases and J 2 bases, with 17 bases left between them. The CDR3 extends over 14 amino acids. The CDR3 sequence: CASSGWEGAYEQYF. CDR3 in DNA: TGTGCTAGCAGTGGATGGGAAGGGGCCTACGAGCAGTACTTC.

The chain uses TRBV30 and TRBJ1-5, with no clear D. V shed 2 bases and J shed 4 bases, with 9 bases lying between them. Germline assignment: CDR1 GTSNPN and CDR2 SVGIG (reference sequence). This CDR3 spans 13 amino acids. The CDR3 DNA reads as TGTGCCTGGAGTCCGTCCCGGAATCAGCCCCAGCATTTT. It translates to CAWSPSRNQPQHF.

V and J are TRBV5-1 and TRBJ2-1; the D gene is possibly TRBD2 (6 bases). Germline assignment: CDR1 SGHRS and CDR2 YFSETQ. The germline V and J ends were trimmed by 6 bases and 1 base, with 11 bases remaining between them. CDR3 length: 14 residues. Here the CDR3 DNA reads TGCGCCAGCAAAGCCGGGGGTTCCTACAATGAGCAGTTCTTC. It translates to CASKAGGSYNEQFF.

This clone has a single count. V is TRBV30 and J is TRBJ1-2, with 7 bases aligning to TRBD1. Germline-derived CDR1 and CDR2 are GTSNPN and SVGIG (reference sequence). With V trimmed by 4 bases and J by 8 bases, 13 bases remained unmatched. The CDR3 runs to 14 residues. CDR3 sequence (DNA): TGTGCCTGGAACCAACTGGGAAGGGGGCAAGGCTACACCTTC. This codes for CAWNQLGRGQGYTF.

This CDR3 reads CAWSMGGDQPQHF. CDR3 DNA sequence: TGTGCCTGGAGTATGGGCGGGGATCAGCCCCAGCATTTT. V is TRBV30 and J is TRBJ1-5; D not resolved. The CDR3 is 13 residues long. The germline V and J ends were trimmed by 2 bases and 5 bases, with 10 bases remaining between them. Germline V gives CDR1 GTSNPN, CDR2 SVGIG (reference sequence).

The J gene is TRBJ1-1, the V gene TRBV27, with TRBD1 matching over 7 bases. The CDR3 loop spans 13 amino acids. After removal of 5 bases from V and 5 bases from J, the junction contained 5 bases not matched to a gene. The germline V gene has CDR1 MNHEY and CDR2 SMNVEV (reference sequence). The CDR3 nucleotides are TGTGCCAGCAGTATTTACAGGGGTACTGAAGCTTTCTTT. It is translated as CASSIYRGTEAFF.

This clone was found once. The chain joins TRBV27 to TRBJ1-2; 9 bases map to TRBD1. CDR1 is MNHEY and CDR2 is SMNVEV in the germline V gene (reference sequence). This CDR3 spans 16 amino acids. V was clipped by 5 bases and J by 0 bases; unmatched bases: 7. In DNA form, the CDR3 reads TGTGCCAGCAGTCCATACGGACAGGGGACTAACTATGGCTACACCTTC. It encodes CASSPYGQGTNYGYTF.

The chain uses TRBV14 and TRBJ1-2, with unresolved D. Per germline, CDR1 SGHDN and CDR2 FVKESK. The CDR3 has 13 residues. The ends were cut back, 2 bases at V and 5 bases at J, with 9 bases in the middle. CDR3 protein: CASSQLGIYGYTF. The CDR3 DNA follows: TGTGCCAGCAGCCAACTCGGGATTTATGGCTACACCTTC.

This chain connects TRBV11-2 to TRBJ1-1; 10 positions agree with TRBD1. CDR3 length: 17 residues. Trimming removed 5 bases from V and 5 bases from J; junction bases left unmatched: 14. Germline lookup yields CDR1 SGHAT and CDR2 FQNNGV. The DNA of the CDR3 is TGTGCCAGCAGCACAATCCGGGACAGGGGACGTGGAACTGAAGCTTTCTTT. This sequence encodes CASSTIRDRGRGTEAFF.

The chain employs TRBV28 and TRBJ2-2, with D perhaps TRBD1 (6 bases). Germline CDR1 MDHEN, CDR2 SYDVKM. The CDR3 runs to 14 residues. V shed 6 bases and J shed 6 bases, with 14 bases lying between them. The CDR3: CASSDRKWAGELFF. The CDR3 DNA reads as TGTGCCAGCAGCGACAGGAAGTGGGCCGGGGAGCTGTTTTTT.